The text below deals with one T cell receptor beta chain. Its specificity is unknown. This sample was included in a study of immune evolution from preneoplasia to lung adenocarcinoma. After pathologic assessment, macro-dissection selected premalignant or tumor cells for extraction. The repertoire was sequenced with immunoSEQ multiplex PCR; TCRdb's copy has only in-frame clones and lacks some. This sample has 8,000 to 8,500 clones, with roughly 87% found just once. Study-wide points: Compared with EGFR-mutant or double wild-type lesions, KRAS-mutant nodules were more clonal. Clonality was highest in normal lung, lower in later-stage lesions apparently.

CDR1 SGHTA and CDR2 FQGNSA come from the germline V gene. The CDR3 has 15 residues. Trimming cost V 2 bases and J 4 bases, with 11 bases left between them. Sequenced: FFPE minimally invasive lung adenocarcinoma tissue. The clonotype comes from a person between 65 and 79 years old with lung adenocarcinoma. The J gene is TRBJ2-2, the V gene TRBV7-2; no clear D gene. CDR3 bases: TGTGCCAGCAGCTTAAATCCGAGAATCACCGGGGAGCTGTTTTTT. It yields the protein CASSLNPRITGELFF.